Presented here are 14 T cell receptor beta chains from one specimen sequenced in a study of cytomegalovirus exposure and HLA in healthy donors. This PCR relied on a set of 60 Vbeta primers and 13 Jbeta primers. Here immunoSEQ multiplex PCR was the method, and the copy in TCRdb shows in-frame clones only, minus some. The sample lists over 130,000 clones, about three quarters occurring once. What was sequenced was PBMCs. The receptors derive from a man aged 35-49 years in good health and CMV-seronegative.

V and J are TRBV18 and TRBJ2-7, with 8 bases that match TRBD1. V lost 0 bases, J lost 3 bases, and 7 bases stayed unmatched. This CDR3 has 16 residues. CDR1 and CDR2 from the germline V gene are KGHSH and LQKENI. As DNA, the CDR3 is TGTGCCAGCTCACCACCAACAGGGGGTAGGGGCTACGAGCAGTACTTC. This gives the protein CASSPPTGGRGYEQYF.

The chain joins TRBV28 to TRBJ1-2, with a weak D call TRBD1 (6 bases). V dropped 6 bases and J dropped 6 bases, with 17 bases sitting between them. The germline V gene has CDR1 MDHEN and CDR2 SYDVKM. The CDR3 is 14 amino acids. The CDR3 reads CASRDTGTPHGYTF. CDR3 coding DNA: TGTGCCAGCAGGGATACCGGGACACCTCATGGCTACACCTTC.

Regarding this clone: The sample carries other DNA sequences with the same CDR3. This chain joins TRBV27 and TRBJ1-6; D might be TRBD1 (5 bases). Germline V gene lookup returns CDR1 MNHEY and CDR2 SMNVEV (reference sequence). The CDR3 is made up of 15 amino acids. V was pared by 4 bases and J by 0 bases, with 7 bases between. CDR3 coding DNA: TGTGCCAGCAGTTCCGACAGCTCCTATAATTCACCCCTCCACTTT. Translated: CASSSDSSYNSPLHF.

This clone was detected once. The chain combines TRBV29-1 with TRBJ2-1; 11 nucleotides agree with TRBD1. Trimming took 6 bases from V and 5 from J; bases not matched to a gene: 6. CDR3 length: 14 amino acids. Germline CDR1 and CDR2: SQVTM and ANQGSEA. The CDR3 nucleotides are TGCAGCGTGCGGGACAGGGGGTCCCACAATGAGCAGTTCTTC. Translating gives CSVRDRGSHNEQFF.

The chain uses TRBV28 and TRBJ1-2; no reliable D call. Germline V lookup: CDR1 MDHEN, CDR2 SYDVKM. Trimming took 5 bases from V and 4 from J, leaving 11 bases between them. This CDR3 contains 13 residues. The CDR3 loop reads CASSDHLLYGYTF. CDR3 DNA sequence: TGTGCCAGCAGTGATCATTTACTCTATGGCTACACCTTC.

V and J are TRBV4-2 and TRBJ2-3; 15 positions agree with TRBD2. The trim removed 2 bases at V and 5 bases at J, leaving 11 bases unmatched. The germline gives CDR1 LGHNA, CDR2 YNFKEQ. The CDR3 spans 19 residues. The CDR3: CASSQPRAGLAGGIDTQYF. CDR3 bases: TGTGCCAGCAGCCAACCCCGGGCGGGACTAGCGGGGGGTATAGATACGCAGTATTTT.

J is TRBJ1-5 and V is TRBV5-6; D gene unclear. CDR3 size: 15 residues. Looked up from germline, CDR1 is SGHDT and CDR2 is YYEEEE. CDR3 nucleotide sequence: TGTGTCAGGAGCGACCGAACCGGGAGCAATCAGCCCCAGCATTTT. This translates into CVRSDRTGSNQPQHF.

V gene TRBV7-3 combines with J gene TRBJ2-7; TRBD2 is a possible D gene (6 bases). Germline lookup yields CDR1 SGHTA and CDR2 FQGTGA. This CDR3 is 14 amino acids long. V lost 4 bases, J lost 0 bases, and 10 bases lay in between. The CDR3 here is CASSSSEGSYEQYF. CDR3 DNA sequence: TGTGCCAGCAGCTCTAGCGAGGGCTCCTACGAGCAGTACTTC.

The V and J genes are TRBV5-4 and TRBJ2-1; 7 bases fit TRBD2. The V and J ends lost 4 bases and 6 bases, in that order; junction bases with no gene match: 13. There are 16 residues in the CDR3. Germline CDR1 is SGHNT and CDR2 is YYREEE (reference sequence). CDR3 loop: CASSRWEGTVGNEQFF. The CDR3 coding sequence is TGTGCCAGCAGCCGCTGGGAGGGCACGGTGGGCAATGAGCAGTTCTTC.

This rearrangement joins TRBV4-2 to TRBJ2-6; 8 positions match TRBD1. Germline CDR1 LGHNA, CDR2 YNFKEQ. The CDR3 contains 18 residues. With 0 bases clipped from V and 0 bases from J, the junction kept 4 bases outside the gene matches. For the CDR3, the DNA is TGTGCCAGCAGCCAAGATCAGGGGGCCAGCTCTGGGGCCAACGTCCTGACTTTC. It codes for CASSQDQGASSGANVLTF.

This chain connects TRBV5-1 to TRBJ2-5, with D maybe TRBD2 (7 bases). Between the trimmed V and J ends, which lost 4 bases and 2 bases, there was a span of 15 bases. This CDR3 is 15 amino acids long. Germline V gene sequence: CDR1 SGHRS, CDR2 YFSETQ. The chain's CDR3 is CASSGGGAEQETQYF. In DNA form, the CDR3 reads TGCGCCAGCAGCGGAGGGGGGGCCGAACAAGAGACCCAGTACTTC.

The genes are TRBV15 and TRBJ2-7; weak D call: TRBD1 (6 bases). The CDR3 has 17 amino acids. CDR1 LNHNV and CDR2 YYDKDF come from the germline V gene (reference sequence). V was shortened by 0 bases and J by 6 bases, with 21 bases between the two germline ends. CDR3 sequence: CATSRDLSTGSFFEQYF. The CDR3 DNA reads TGTGCCACCAGCAGAGATCTTAGTACAGGGAGTTTCTTCGAGCAGTACTTC.

Worth noting for this clone: An end of the junction differs from the germline gene, which may be a read error. The chain links TRBV7-9 to TRBJ1-5; D is undetermined. CDR3 length equals 14 residues. Germline CDR1 is SEHNR and CDR2 is FQNEAQ (reference sequence). In DNA, the CDR3 is TGTTCCAGCAGCTTATCTCAGGGCAATCAGCCCCAGCATTTT. Its translation is CSSSLSQGNQPQHF.

This clone showed up just a few times. The CDR3 here is CASSLASGTSESYEQYF. DNA of the CDR3: TGTGCCAGCAGTCTCGCCTCCGGGACTAGCGAGTCCTACGAGCAGTACTTC. The J gene is TRBJ2-7, the V gene TRBV27; the match to TRBD2 covers 10 bases. Germline CDR1 MNHEY, CDR2 SMNVEV (reference sequence). The CDR3 runs to 17 residues. The V segment lost 5 bases and the J segment 1 base; nucleotides outside the gene matches: 11.